This TCR beta chain was retrieved from a study of technical replicates of blood from a handful of donors. Generated by immunoSEQ multiplex PCR, the TCRdb table keeps only in-frame clones and is missing some. The data contain some 93,000 clones, nearly 97% of them singletons. Source material: T cells isolated from PBMCs. The TCR comes from a human donor in good health.

In DNA form, the CDR3 reads TGTGCCAGCACGGGACAGGCTGCCCTCTATGGCTACACCTTC. This gives the protein CASTGQAALYGYTF. The chain links TRBV2 to TRBJ1-2; 8 bases agree with TRBD1. Trimming cost V 7 bases and J 4 bases; bases outside gene matches: 8. CDR1 is SNHLY, CDR2 FYNNEI, per germline. The CDR3 covers 14 residues.